This T cell receptor (beta chain) was obtained from a study of blood T cell repertoires in COVID-19. Turning to the study itself: The cDNA or gDNA used as material had been derived from T cells, B-cell-depleted T cells, or PBMCs.

The germline V and J ends were trimmed by 4 bases and 6 bases, with 13 bases remaining between them. This CDR3 is 14 amino acids long. Germline CDR1 is SEHNR and CDR2 is FQNEAQ (reference sequence). In the authors' workflow: For nucleated cells, counts were estimated from reference gene primer amplification. The assay was immunoSEQ multiplex PCR, and TCRdb's table has in-frame clones only and misses some. V and J calls and clone size come straight from that table; D and trimming were deduced from the DNA. The sample lists around 400,000 clones; 89% were seen once. The sequenced material came from PBMCs or T cells enriched from blood (not recorded which). The chain combines TRBV7-9 with TRBJ2-1; tentatively, D is TRBD1 (6 bases). This TCR derives from a woman aged 25 to 45 who had recovered from COVID-19. The CDR3 DNA follows: TGTGCCAGCAGCTCACTCCCCAGGGGCAATGAGCAGTTCTTC. It is translated as CASSSLPRGNEQFF.